These 20 T cell receptor beta chains were sequenced from one sample in a study of cytomegalovirus exposure and HLA in healthy donors. The protocol was immunoSEQ multiplex PCR, while the TCRdb copy is restricted to in-frame clones and leaves out a portion. The sample lists about 150,000 clones; about 88% were seen once. Sequencing input: PBMCs. Receptors were obtained from a man between 18 and 29 years old in good health and CMV-seropositive.

The chain uses TRBV18 and TRBJ2-4, with 11 nucleotides matching TRBD1. Germline CDR1 reads KGHSH; CDR2 reads LQKENI. Germline trimming cut 6 bases from V and 3 bases from J; bases unmatched to any gene: 10. This CDR3 contains 17 residues. CDR3 residues: CASSQNGGQGGKNIQYF. As DNA, the CDR3 is TGTGCCAGCTCCCAAAACGGGGGACAGGGGGGCAAAAACATTCAGTACTTC.

The rearrangement joins TRBV6-5 to TRBJ2-1; perhaps TRBD1 as D (6 bases). CDR3 length: 12 residues. The germline V gene encodes CDR1 MNHEY and CDR2 SVGAGI. V was clipped by 5 bases and J by 9 bases, with 11 bases between them. Written as DNA, the CDR3 is TGTGCCAGCAGTCCCAGGGGACGTGAGCAGTTCTTC. Residues: CASSPRGREQFF.

The rearrangement links TRBV4-2 to TRBJ1-1, with D possibly matching TRBD1 (5 bases). Germline V gene sequence: CDR1 LGHNA, CDR2 YNFKEQ. Trimming left V 0 bases short and J 1 base short, with 9 bases between. This CDR3 contains 15 residues. The CDR3: CASSQDGGTNTEAFF. The CDR3 nucleotides are TGTGCCAGCAGCCAAGATGGGGGGACGAACACTGAAGCTTTCTTT.

This chain uses TRBV5-8 with TRBJ2-7; D is possibly TRBD1 (5 bases). The CDR3 has 17 residues. V was trimmed by 0 bases and J by 4 bases, leaving 20 bases between them. Germline CDR1 reads SGHTS; CDR2 reads YDEGEE. CDR3 protein: CASSLGRQGFGRYEQYF. For the CDR3, the DNA is TGTGCCAGCAGCTTGGGAAGGCAGGGATTTGGAAGATACGAGCAGTACTTC. Variable domain in full (rest from reference TRBV5-8 and TRBJ2-7): EAGVTQSPTHLIKTRGQQATLRCSPISGHTSVYWYQQALGLGLQFLLWYDEGEERNRGNFPPRFSGRQFPNYSSELNVNALELEDSALYLCASSLGRQGFGRYEQYFGPGTRLTVT.

This chain uses TRBV7-8 with TRBJ1-5, with a possible D match to TRBD1 (6 bases). In germline, CDR1 is SGHVS, CDR2 FQNEAQ. The CDR3 has 15 amino acids. The V end was cut by 4 bases, the J end by 3 bases, with 13 bases between. The CDR3 DNA reads TGTGCCAGCAGCTCCCTACAGGGAACCAATCAGCCCCAGCATTTT. Residues: CASSSLQGTNQPQHF.

This chain uses TRBV4-3 with TRBJ2-7, with D hard to call. The CDR3 extends over 14 amino acids. CDR1 and CDR2 (germline): LGHNA, YSLEER. V lost 2 bases to trimming and J lost 0 bases, with 8 bases between them. The CDR3 spells CASSQMSSSYEQYF. The CDR3 bases are TGCGCCAGCAGCCAAATGTCTTCCTCCTACGAGCAGTACTTC.

This chain joins TRBV14 and TRBJ2-7, with unresolved D. CDR3 length equals 11 residues. V shed 4 bases and J shed 4 bases, with 5 bases lying between them. CDR1 and CDR2 from the germline V gene are SGHDN and FVKESK. CDR3: CASSLLYEQYF. The CDR3 DNA is TGTGCCAGCAGCCTTCTTTACGAGCAGTACTTC.

This rearrangement joins TRBV2 to TRBJ2-6; no definite D call. V was shortened by 1 base and J by 2 bases, with 9 bases between the two germline ends. The germline gives CDR1 SNHLY, CDR2 FYNNEI. The CDR3 consists of 16 residues. CDR3 amino acids: CASSEGWSTGANVLTF. DNA of the CDR3: TGTGCCAGCAGTGAAGGGTGGTCTACTGGGGCCAACGTCCTGACTTTC.

In its sample, this clone was seen once. The gene calls are TRBV6-1 and TRBJ1-2, with 12 bases fitting TRBD1. The CDR3 covers 15 residues. CDR1 is MNHNS, CDR2 SASEGT, per germline. V lost 7 bases, J lost 8 bases, and 11 bases stayed unmatched. DNA of the CDR3: TGTGCCAGCAATCAAGGGGGGACAGGGGGCGACGGCTACACCTTC. Translated, it gives CASNQGGTGGDGYTF.

The chain combines TRBV6-5 with TRBJ2-1; D possibly corresponds to TRBD2 (6 bases). Trimming pared 6 bases from V and 8 bases from J, leaving 14 bases between. Germline assignment: CDR1 MNHEY and CDR2 SVGAGI. This CDR3 is 13 amino acids long. The CDR3 region is CASRQLAAYEQFF. CDR3 nucleotide sequence: TGTGCCAGCAGGCAACTAGCTGCCTATGAGCAGTTCTTC.

The chain couples TRBV4-1 to TRBJ2-7; 8 nucleotides match TRBD1. V dropped 4 bases and J dropped 5; count of bases not matched to a gene: 16. Germline assignment: CDR1 MGHRA and CDR2 YSYEKL. This CDR3 has 17 amino acids. CDR3 in amino acids: CASSPRGQGARLDEQYF. The CDR3 coding sequence is TGCGCCAGCAGCCCCAGGGGGCAGGGGGCGAGGCTCGACGAGCAGTACTTC.

V usage is TRBV18 and J usage is TRBJ2-2; 8 nucleotides line up with TRBD1. Germline CDR1 KGHSH, CDR2 LQKENI. Unmatched junction bases numbered 5, after V lost 1 base and J lost 7 bases. This CDR3 has 15 residues. The DNA of the CDR3 is TGTGCCAGCTCACCACGACAGGGGAAGGGCGGGGAGCTGTTTTTT. This translates into CASSPRQGKGGELFF.

The chain has TRBV30 and TRBJ2-5, with D hard to call. V gave up 0 bases and J gave up 5 bases, with 7 bases separating them. This CDR3 comprises 12 residues. Germline loops: CDR1 GTSNPN, CDR2 SVGIG (reference sequence). The CDR3 loop reads CAWSVGVETQYF. CDR3 nucleotides: TGTGCCTGGAGTGTCGGAGTTGAGACCCAGTACTTC.

This chain connects TRBV6-5 to TRBJ1-2; TRBD1 agrees at 7 bases. J gave up 2 bases and V 4 bases, and 4 bases lay outside the gene matches. Per the germline V gene, CDR1 is MNHEY and CDR2 is SVGAGI. The CDR3 contains 14 residues. The CDR3 bases are TGTGCCAGCAGTTCCGGGACAGCGAACTATGGCTACACCTTC. Translating it yields CASSSGTANYGYTF.

The chain is built from TRBV7-6 and TRBJ2-7; 7 nucleotides align to TRBD2. J was trimmed by 0 bases and V by 1 base; bases with no gene match: 3. The length of the CDR3 is 15 residues. Germline V gene sequence: CDR1 SGHVS, CDR2 FNYEAQ. The DNA of the CDR3 is TGTGCCAGCAGCTTAGTCGGGGGGTCCTCCTACGAGCAGTACTTC. Amino acid sequence: CASSLVGGSSYEQYF. The variable domain in full, completed from reference TRBV7-6 and TRBJ2-7, reads GAGVSQSPRYKVTKRGQDVALRCDPISGHVSLYWYRQALGQGPEFLTYFNYEAQQDKSGLPNDRFSAERPEGSISTLTIQRTEQRDSAMYRCASSLVGGSSYEQYFGPGTRLTVT.

This chain links TRBV9 with TRBJ2-2; TRBD1 might be the D (6 bases). The V gene's germline CDR1 is SGDLS and CDR2 YYNGEE. Trimming stripped 1 base from V and 4 bases from J, with 14 bases between. This CDR3 has 16 residues. CDR3 region: CASSVTDRIRTGELFF. The CDR3 nucleotides are TGTGCCAGCAGCGTAACCGACAGGATTCGCACCGGGGAGCTGTTTTTT.

The chain is built from TRBV5-8 and TRBJ1-2, with a tentative D call TRBD1 (6 bases). The CDR3 contains 17 residues. Germline CDR1 reads SGHTS; CDR2 reads YDEGEE. V was shortened by 0 bases and J by 3 bases, with 18 bases between the two germline ends. In nucleotides, the CDR3 is TGTGCCAGCAGCTTGGAGGGAGAAATACAGGGACACTATGGCTACACCTTC. It specifies CASSLEGEIQGHYGYTF.

The chain recombines TRBV14 with TRBJ2-1; D may be TRBD2 (5 bases). Trimming took off 4 bases at V and 10 bases at J, with 11 bases between the two ends. The CDR3 covers 12 residues. The germline V gene has CDR1 SGHDN and CDR2 FVKESK. The CDR3 nucleotides read TGTGCCAGCAGCCGCGGACTCGTCGAGCAGTTCTTC. Its protein is CASSRGLVEQFF.

The chain couples TRBV13 to TRBJ2-1; 8 bases map to TRBD1. The CDR3 is 16 residues long. The trim removed 4 bases at V and 6 bases at J, leaving 11 bases unmatched. Per the germline V gene, CDR1 is PRHDT and CDR2 is FYEKMQ (reference sequence). CDR3 in amino acids: CASSSSGTGGINEQFF. The CDR3 DNA reads as TGTGCCAGCAGCTCGTCCGGGACAGGCGGGATCAATGAGCAGTTCTTC.

The chain links TRBV6-1 to TRBJ2-7; 7 bases line up with TRBD1. Germline CDR1 MNHNS, CDR2 SASEGT. The trim removed 5 bases at V and 2 bases at J, leaving 6 bases unmatched. The CDR3 is made up of 14 amino acids. DNA for the CDR3: TGTGCCAGCAGTCTTCCGGACAGGACCTACGAGCAGTACTTC. This encodes CASSLPDRTYEQYF.